This T cell receptor (beta chain) is drawn from a study of OX40 agonist ivuxolimab in advanced cancers. Study at large: People in dose escalation had one of these cancers: hepatocellular carcinoma, melanoma, renal cell or head and neck cancer. Points from the study as a whole: Antigen specificity remained undetermined for the expanded peripheral T cells.

Turning to this clone: Its cognate antigen is unknown.

The CDR3 length is 12 residues. Germline assignment: CDR1 SGDLS and CDR2 YYNGEE. V lost 6 bases to trimming and J lost 3 bases, with 8 bases between them. Repertoires were generated with immunoSEQ multiplex PCR, while TCRdb's copy carries only in-frame clones and drops some. Among about 14,000 clones listed, 80% were seen once. The sequence came from an adult with an advanced solid tumor such as melanoma, head and neck, liver or kidney cancer. Sequencing used CD4+ or CD8+ T cells sorted from blood, obtained in a trial of the OX40 agonist ivuxolimab. This chain uses TRBV9 with TRBJ2-3; tentatively, D is TRBD1 (6 bases). CDR3 residues: CASTQGTDTQYF. The CDR3 bases are TGTGCCAGCACGCAGGGGACAGATACGCAGTATTTT. Supplemented by reference TRBV9 and TRBJ2-3, the full variable domain reads DSGVTQTPKHLITATGQRVTLRCSPRSGDLSVYWYQQSLDQGLQFLIQYYNGEERAKGNILERFSAQQFPDLHSELNLSSLELGDSALYFCASTQGTDTQYFGPGTRLTVL.